This T cell receptor (beta chain) was sequenced for a study of neurological immune-mediated disorders. This CDR3 contains 13 residues. Trimming pared 3 bases from V and 6 bases from J, leaving 11 bases between. CDR1 is PRHDT and CDR2 is FYEKMQ in the germline V gene (reference sequence). Whole-study findings and limits: There was no clinical or MRI feature that showed an association with the multiple sclerosis repertoire cluster.

This clonotype was seen ten or more times. Its antigen is unknown. TCRdb called the 5' RACE reads again in MiXCR, with one record for every CDR3 protein. This table holds about 88,000 distinct CDR3 sequences, roughly 3.5% found once. The sequence was obtained from a young woman with multiple sclerosis. The rearrangement links TRBV13 to TRBJ1-1; the D is unclear. The sample was PBMCs. The CDR3 loop reads CASSLEASPEAFF. The CDR3 DNA reads TGTGCCAGCAGCTTGGAGGCCTCACCTGAAGCTTTCTTT.